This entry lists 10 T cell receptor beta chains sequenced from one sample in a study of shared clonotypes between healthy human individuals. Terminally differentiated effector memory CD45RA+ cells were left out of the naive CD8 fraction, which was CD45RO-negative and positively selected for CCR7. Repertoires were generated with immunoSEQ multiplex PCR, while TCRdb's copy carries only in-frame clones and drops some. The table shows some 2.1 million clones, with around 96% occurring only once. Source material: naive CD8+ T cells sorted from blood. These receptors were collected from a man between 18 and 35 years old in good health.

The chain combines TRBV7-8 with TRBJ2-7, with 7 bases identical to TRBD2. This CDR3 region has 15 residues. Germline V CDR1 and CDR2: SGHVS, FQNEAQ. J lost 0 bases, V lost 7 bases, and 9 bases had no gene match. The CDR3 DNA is TGTGCCAGCACCCCGCAGGCGGGAGCCTCCTACGAGCAGTACTTC. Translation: CASTPQAGASYEQYF.

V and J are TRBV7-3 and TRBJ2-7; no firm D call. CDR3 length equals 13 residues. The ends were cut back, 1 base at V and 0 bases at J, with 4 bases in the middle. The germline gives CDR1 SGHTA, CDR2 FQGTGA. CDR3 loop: CASSLKPSYEQYF. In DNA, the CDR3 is TGTGCCAGCAGCTTAAAGCCCTCCTACGAGCAGTACTTC.

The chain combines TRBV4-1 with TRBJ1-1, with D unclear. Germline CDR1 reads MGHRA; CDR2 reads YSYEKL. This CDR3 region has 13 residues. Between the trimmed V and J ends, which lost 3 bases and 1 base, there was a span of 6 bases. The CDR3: CASSHAGNTEAFF. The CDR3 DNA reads TGCGCCAGCAGCCATGCCGGGAACACTGAAGCTTTCTTT.

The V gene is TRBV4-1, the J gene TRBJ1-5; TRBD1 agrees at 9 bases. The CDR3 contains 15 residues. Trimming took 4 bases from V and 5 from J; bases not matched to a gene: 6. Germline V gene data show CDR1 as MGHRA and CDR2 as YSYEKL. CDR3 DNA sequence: TGCGCCAGCAGCCTAGGGGACAGGGCGGATCAGCCCCAGCATTTT. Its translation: CASSLGDRADQPQHF.

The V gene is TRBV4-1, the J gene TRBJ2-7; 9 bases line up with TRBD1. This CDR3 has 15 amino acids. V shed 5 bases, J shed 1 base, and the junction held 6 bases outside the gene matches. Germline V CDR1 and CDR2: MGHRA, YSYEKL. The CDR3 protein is CASSSRQGESYEQYF. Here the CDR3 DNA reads TGCGCCAGCAGCTCACGACAGGGGGAATCCTACGAGCAGTACTTC.

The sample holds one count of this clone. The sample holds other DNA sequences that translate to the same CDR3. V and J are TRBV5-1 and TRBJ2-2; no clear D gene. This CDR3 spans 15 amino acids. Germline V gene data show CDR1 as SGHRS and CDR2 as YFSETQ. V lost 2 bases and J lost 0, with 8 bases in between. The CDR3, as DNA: TGCGCCAGCAGCTTAAGACACGCGAACACCGGGGAGCTGTTTTTT. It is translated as CASSLRHANTGELFF.

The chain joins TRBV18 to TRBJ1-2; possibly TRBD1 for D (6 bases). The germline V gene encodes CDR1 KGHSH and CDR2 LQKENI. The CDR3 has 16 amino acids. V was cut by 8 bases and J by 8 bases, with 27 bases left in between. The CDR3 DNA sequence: TGTGCCAGCACCGACTCCCCGACAGGCACAATGCCGGGCTACACCTTC. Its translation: CASTDSPTGTMPGYTF.

CDR3 DNA sequence: TGTGCCAGCAGTTTATATGAGGGAGGAAACATTCAGTACTTC. It yields the protein CASSLYEGGNIQYF. The rearrangement uses TRBV27 and TRBJ2-4, with D perhaps TRBD2 (6 bases). The germline gives CDR1 MNHEY, CDR2 SMNVEV (reference sequence). V was trimmed by 1 base and J by 6 bases, leaving 10 bases between them. The CDR3 is made up of 14 amino acids.

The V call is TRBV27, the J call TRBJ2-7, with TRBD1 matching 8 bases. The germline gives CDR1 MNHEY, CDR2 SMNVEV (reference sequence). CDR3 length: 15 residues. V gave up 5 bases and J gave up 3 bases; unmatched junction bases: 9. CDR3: CASSLGQGKLYEQYF. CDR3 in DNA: TGTGCCAGCAGTCTAGGACAGGGTAAACTCTACGAGCAGTACTTC.

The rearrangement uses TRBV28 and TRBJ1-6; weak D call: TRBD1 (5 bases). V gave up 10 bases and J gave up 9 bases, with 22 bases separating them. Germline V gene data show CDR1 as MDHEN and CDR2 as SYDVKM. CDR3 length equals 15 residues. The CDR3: CATSGVETVSSPLHF. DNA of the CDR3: TGTGCCACCAGCGGTGTCGAGACAGTCAGTTCACCCCTCCACTTT. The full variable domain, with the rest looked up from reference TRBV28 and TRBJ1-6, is DVKVTQSSRYLVKRTGEKVFLECVQDMDHENMFWYRQDPGLGLRLIYFSYDVKMKEKGDIPEGYSVSREKKERFSLILESASTNQTSMYLCATSGVETVSSPLHFGNGTRLTVT.